This TCR beta chain was found in a study of CD4+ T cells in melanoma. The repertoire was sequenced with immunoSEQ multiplex PCR; TCRdb's copy has only in-frame clones and lacks some. The table includes 15,000 to 20,000 clones, more than 65% detected once. With V trimmed by 5 bases and J by 7 bases, 7 bases remained unmatched. The CDR3 extends over 14 amino acids. CDR1 is MNHNY and CDR2 is SVGAGI in the germline V gene (reference sequence). This receptor was taken from a human donor with melanoma. Input material: cells from a culture (not recorded whether cultured in vitro). This chain links TRBV6-6 with TRBJ2-7; the match to TRBD1 covers 11 bases. The CDR3 sequence: CASSGGTGGLEQYF. The CDR3 nucleotides read TGTGCCAGCAGTGGGGGGACAGGGGGGTTGGAGCAGTACTTC.